This TCR beta chain was recorded in a study of OX40 agonist ivuxolimab in advanced cancers. Overall study context: Patients were dosed intravenously with ivuxolimab at 0.01 to 10 mg/kg every 2 weeks.

There are 17 residues in the CDR3. Germline lookup yields CDR1 SEHNR and CDR2 FQNEAQ (reference sequence). With V trimmed by 4 bases and J by 8 bases, 16 bases remained unmatched. Only in-frame clones appear in the TCRdb table, and some are missing; sequencing was by immunoSEQ multiplex PCR. The table has roughly 30,000 clones, approximately 88% seen once. Drawing of blood for sampling happened at baseline, at cycle 4 day 1, and at cycle 7 day 1. This chain uses TRBV7-9 with TRBJ1-4, with 7 bases that match TRBD1. Here the sequenced sample was CD4+ or CD8+ T cells sorted from blood, taken in a trial of the OX40 agonist ivuxolimab. The sequence was collected from an adult with an advanced solid tumor such as melanoma, head and neck, liver or kidney cancer. The CDR3 reads CASSSGRADRAKEKLFF. The DNA for the CDR3 is TGTGCCAGCAGCTCCGGCCGTGCAGACAGGGCGAAGGAAAAACTGTTTTTT.